The subject of this entry is one TCR beta chain. The target antigen is unknown. This record comes from a study of response to subunit inactivated influenza vaccine. Broader study findings: Each seasonal influenza vaccination, the authors suggested, recruits few new T cells.

Via MiXCR, TCRdb re-called the RT-PCR reads, giving one row per CDR3 protein. The sample lists hundreds of thousands of distinct CDR3 sequences, 15% to 19% occurring once. The CDR3 extends over 13 amino acids. The V gene lost 0 bases and the J gene lost 7 bases, with 9 bases spanning the gap. CDR1 SGHRS and CDR2 YFSETQ come from the germline V gene. This clonotype was sampled from a man aged 45-65 years who received an inactivated influenza vaccine. The chain combines TRBV5-1 with TRBJ2-3; a weak D match, TRBD2 (5 bases). Source: PBMCs from blood, taken approximately 12 days after vaccination. The CDR3 loop reads CASSLDSGYTQYF. DNA of the CDR3: TGCGCCAGCAGCTTGGACTCGGGGTATACGCAGTATTTT.